The 16 T cell receptor beta chains below all came from one sample that was sequenced in a study of shared clonotypes between healthy human individuals. Produced via immunoSEQ multiplex PCR; TCRdb's table is partial and in-frame only. This table has more than 550,000 clones, about 90% appearing once. Cells designated naive CD8 were CD45RO-negative and were positively selected for CCR7, with terminally differentiated effector memory CD45RA+ cells excluded. Sequencing was carried out using naive CD8+ T cells sorted from blood. These receptors were collected from a man between 25 and 39 years old in good health.

The rearrangement links TRBV10-3 to TRBJ2-7; D is undetermined. V lost 6 bases and J lost 5, with 8 bases in between. Per germline, CDR1 ENHRY and CDR2 SYGVKD. The CDR3 runs to 11 residues. The chain's CDR3 is CAIRTLHEQYF. The CDR3 bases are TGTGCCATCAGAACCCTGCACGAGCAGTACTTC.

Only one count was recorded for this clone. The CDR3 here is CASSQGFLADSYNEQFF. The CDR3 DNA reads TGCGCCAGCAGCCAGGGATTTCTAGCGGATTCCTACAATGAGCAGTTCTTC. The chain recombines TRBV4-3 with TRBJ2-1, with 7 bases lining up with TRBD2. The J segment lost 1 base and the V segment lost 3 bases, leaving 9 bases of the junction unmatched. The CDR3 runs to 17 residues. CDR1 is LGHNA, CDR2 YSLEER, per germline.

The genes are TRBV5-1 and TRBJ2-1; the D gene is possibly TRBD1 (5 bases). Trimming stripped 0 bases from V and 10 bases from J, with 8 bases between. The CDR3 has 12 amino acids. Per germline, CDR1 SGHRS and CDR2 YFSETQ. The CDR3 DNA sequence: TGCGCCAGCAGCTTGGACCCAGGGGAGCAGTTCTTC. Translated, it gives CASSLDPGEQFF. Together with reference TRBV5-1 and TRBJ2-1, the CDR3 gives the full variable domain: KAGVTQTPRYLIKTRGQQVTLSCSPISGHRSVSWYQQTPGQGLQFLFEYFSETQRNKGNFPGRFSGRQFSNSRSEMNVSTLELGDSALYLCASSLDPGEQFFGPGTRLTVL.

The rearrangement joins TRBV6-1 to TRBJ2-1; TRBD1 matches 9 bases. Losses at the gene ends were 6 bases for V and 2 bases for J; bases not matched to a gene: 2. CDR1 and CDR2 from the germline V gene are MNHNS and SASEGT. CDR3 length equals 14 residues. The CDR3 is CASRDRGPYNEQFF. CDR3 coding DNA: TGTGCCAGCAGGGACAGGGGCCCCTACAATGAGCAGTTCTTC.

The genes are TRBV7-8 and TRBJ2-5, with D perhaps TRBD1 (6 bases). V dropped 5 bases and J dropped 5 bases, with 18 bases sitting between them. Germline CDR1 and CDR2: SGHVS and FQNEAQ. The CDR3 spans 15 residues. This CDR3 reads CASSPPQGSGETQYF. In DNA, the CDR3 is TGTGCCAGCAGCCCGCCACAGGGAAGTGGGGAGACCCAGTACTTC.

A single count supports this clone. J is TRBJ2-5 and V is TRBV27, with 11 bases that match TRBD2. V dropped 9 bases and J dropped 4; count of bases not matched to a gene: 4. Germline CDR1 reads MNHEY; CDR2 reads SMNVEV (reference sequence). CDR3 length equals 13 residues. For the CDR3, the DNA is TGTGCCAGTTCGACTAGCGGGGCAGAGACCCAGTACTTC. Translated: CASSTSGAETQYF.

The chain joins TRBV6-1 to TRBJ1-1; D uncertain. CDR3 length: 11 residues. V lost 1 base, J lost 11 bases, and 8 bases lay in between. Germline V gene sequence: CDR1 MNHNS, CDR2 SASEGT. CDR3 in amino acids: CASSEVSEAFF. The CDR3 nucleotides are TGTGCCAGCAGTGAAGTCAGCGAGGCTTTCTTT.

In DNA, the CDR3 is TGTGCCAGCAGCGAAACTAGCGTCCGGGGGGCTGAGCAGTTCTTC. Translating it yields CASSETSVRGAEQFF. The chain carries TRBV9 and TRBJ2-1, with a weak D call TRBD2 (7 bases). V gave up 3 bases and J gave up 9 bases, with 19 bases separating them. The CDR3 consists of 15 residues. CDR1 is SGDLS, CDR2 YYNGEE, per germline.

The gene calls are TRBV5-1 and TRBJ2-7; D is possibly TRBD1 or TRBD2 (5 bases each). This CDR3 has 14 residues. V was cut by 0 bases and J by 6 bases, with 13 bases left in between. CDR1 and CDR2 (germline): SGHRS, YFSETQ. The CDR3 region has the DNA TGCGCCAGCAGCTTGGGGGACCGAGTTGTCGAGCAGTACTTC. Protein: CASSLGDRVVEQYF.

The chain recombines TRBV7-8 with TRBJ1-5, with D uncertain. Germline-derived CDR1 and CDR2 are SGHVS and FQNEAQ. The CDR3 extends over 17 amino acids. V was shortened by 0 bases and J by 2 bases, with 14 bases between the two germline ends. The CDR3 region is CASSLAKSPGGNQPQHF. The CDR3 DNA reads as TGTGCCAGCAGCTTAGCAAAATCACCGGGCGGCAATCAGCCCCAGCATTTT.

The rearrangement joins TRBV5-1 to TRBJ2-6; D gene ambiguous. Germline CDR1 and CDR2: SGHRS and YFSETQ. Trimming took off 2 bases at V and 0 bases at J, with 9 bases between the two ends. CDR3 length equals 16 residues. The CDR3 DNA follows: TGCGCCAGCAGCTTTACGGGCAACTCTGGGGCCAACGTCCTGACTTTC. It is translated as CASSFTGNSGANVLTF. The full variable domain, completed using reference TRBV5-1 and TRBJ2-6, is KAGVTQTPRYLIKTRGQQVTLSCSPISGHRSVSWYQQTPGQGLQFLFEYFSETQRNKGNFPGRFSGRQFSNSRSEMNVSTLELGDSALYLCASSFTGNSGANVLTFGAGSRLTVL.

This chain uses TRBV18 with TRBJ2-5; D perhaps matches TRBD2 (5 bases). V lost 3 bases and J lost 4, with 15 bases in between. The CDR3 spans 15 residues. Germline lookup yields CDR1 KGHSH and CDR2 LQKENI. This CDR3 reads CASSPVERMVETQYF. The DNA for the CDR3 is TGTGCCAGCTCACCCGTAGAGCGGATGGTAGAGACCCAGTACTTC.

This chain connects TRBV7-8 to TRBJ2-2, with unresolved D. This CDR3 is built from 13 residues. V was trimmed by 3 bases and J by 4 bases, leaving 6 bases between them. The germline gives CDR1 SGHVS, CDR2 FQNEAQ. CDR3 amino acids: CASSFLGTGELFF. The CDR3 coding sequence is TGTGCCAGCAGCTTCCTAGGCACCGGGGAGCTGTTTTTT.

The chain joins TRBV27 to TRBJ2-7, with 8 bases aligning to TRBD1. Germline V lookup: CDR1 MNHEY, CDR2 SMNVEV (reference sequence). The junction had 3 bases not matched to a gene; V was cut back by 2 bases and J by 6 bases. The CDR3 has 13 amino acids. The CDR3 protein is CASSLQGASEQYF. CDR3 in DNA: TGTGCCAGCAGTTTACAGGGGGCGAGCGAGCAGTACTTC.

The chain couples TRBV5-6 to TRBJ2-7; TRBD1 aligns across 9 bases. CDR3 length: 14 amino acids. Per germline, CDR1 SGHDT and CDR2 YYEEEE. Unmatched junction bases numbered 5, after V lost 3 bases and J lost 4 bases. In nucleotides, the CDR3 is TGTGCCAGCAGCTACCCGGGACAGGGTTACGAGCAGTACTTC. Translated, it gives CASSYPGQGYEQYF.

The chain combines TRBV4-2 with TRBJ1-2; D may be TRBD1 (6 bases). V was pared by 3 bases and J by 8 bases, with 16 bases between. CDR3 length: 14 residues. The germline V gene encodes CDR1 LGHNA and CDR2 YNFKEQ. DNA for the CDR3: TGTGCCAGCAGCCACGCCAGACAGGCGAGCGGCTACACCTTC. Protein product: CASSHARQASGYTF.